This T cell receptor beta chain was captured by sequencing in a study of Ad26.COV2.S vaccination and SARS-CoV-2 variants. Overall study results and limits: In TCR breadth and depth analyses, total T cell responses may have been underestimated. While placebo recipients had lower spike-specific TCR breadth, vaccine recipients had more.

Trimming took off 5 bases at V and 3 bases at J, with 13 bases between the two ends. The germline V gene encodes CDR1 SQVTM and CDR2 ANQGSEA. This CDR3 contains 14 residues. Worth noting for this clone: What it binds is not known.

Treatment specified: roughly 20 received Ad26.COV2.S at low or high dose, single or two shots; 5 received placebo; per-sample allocation not given. Material that was analyzed had been drawn on day 63 after the first vaccine or placebo injection. This table comes from immunoSEQ multiplex PCR, and its TCRdb copy is limited to in-frame clones, with some not included. The repertoire holds roughly 410,000 clones, with about 83% as singletons. The chain carries TRBV29-1 and TRBJ2-2; D remains unclear. Sequencing was performed on peripheral blood, taken in a trial of Ad26.COV2.S vaccine versus placebo. The TCR sequence derives from a person aged 18 to 59 who received the Ad26.COV2.S COVID-19 vaccine or a placebo. The CDR3 sequence: CSVQPRTDTGELFF. The CDR3 nucleotides read TGCAGCGTTCAACCCCGCACTGACACCGGGGAGCTGTTTTTT.